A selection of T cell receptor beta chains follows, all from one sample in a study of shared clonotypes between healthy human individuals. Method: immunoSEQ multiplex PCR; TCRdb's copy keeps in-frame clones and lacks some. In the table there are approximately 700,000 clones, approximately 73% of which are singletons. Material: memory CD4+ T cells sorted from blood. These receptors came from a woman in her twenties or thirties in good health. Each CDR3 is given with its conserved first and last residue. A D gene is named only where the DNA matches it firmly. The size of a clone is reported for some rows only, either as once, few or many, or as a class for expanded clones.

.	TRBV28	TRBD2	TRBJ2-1	TGTGCCACCATCGAGAGTAGCGGGAGAACGGGGGAGCAGTTCTTC	CATIESSGRTGEQFF
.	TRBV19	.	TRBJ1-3	TGTGCCAGTCGAGGGAGGGGCTCTGGAAACACCATATATTTT	CASRGRGSGNTIYF
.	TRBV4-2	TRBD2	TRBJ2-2	TGTGCCAGCAGCCAAGCACTAGCGGGAGGGCCCACCGGGGAGCTGTTTTTT	CASSQALAGGPTGELFF
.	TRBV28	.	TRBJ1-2	TGTGCCAGCAGCGTCGGGGAGTATAACTATGGCTACACCTTC	CASSVGEYNYGYTF
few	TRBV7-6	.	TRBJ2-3	TGTGCCAGCAGTTCCACACGGTCGGAACGGGCTACGCAGTATTTT	CASSSTRSERATQYF
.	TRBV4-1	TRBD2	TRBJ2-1	TGCGCCAGCAGCCAAGGTAGCGGGAGGACAAACTCCTACAATGAGCAGTTCTTC	CASSQGSGRTNSYNEQFF
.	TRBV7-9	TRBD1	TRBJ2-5	TGTGCCAGCACCAGACAGGGGCGAGAGACCCAGTACTTC	CASTRQGRETQYF
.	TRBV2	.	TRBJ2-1	TGTGCCAGCAGTTCCGGGTCCGGGAAGCAGTTCTTC	CASSSGSGKQFF
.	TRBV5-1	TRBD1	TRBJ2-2	TGCGCCAGCAGCGCGGACAGGGGCACCGGGGAGCTGTTTTTT	CASSADRGTGELFF
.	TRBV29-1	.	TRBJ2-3	TGCAGCGTTGAACCTCCCACAAACACAGATACGCAGTATTTT	CSVEPPTNTDTQYF
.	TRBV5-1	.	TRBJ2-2	TGCGCCAGCAGCTTGGATTTTGCGAACACCGGGGAGCTGTTTTTT	CASSLDFANTGELFF
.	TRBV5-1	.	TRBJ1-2	TGCGCCAGCAGCTTTCTGACTTTCCTGCCCGGGGGCTACACCTTC	CASSFLTFLPGGYTF
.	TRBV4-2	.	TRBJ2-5	TGTGCCAGCAGCAGAGGGGGCTCGGAGGGAGAGGAGACCCAGTACTTC	CASSRGGSEGEETQYF
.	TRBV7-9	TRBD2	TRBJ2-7	TGTGCCAGCAGCTTATATGGCGGGAGTAACCACGAGCAGTACTTC	CASSLYGGSNHEQYF
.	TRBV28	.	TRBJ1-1	TGTGCCAGCACTAAGGTGACCACTGAAGCTTTCTTT	CASTKVTTEAFF
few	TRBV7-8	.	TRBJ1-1	TGTGCCAGCAGAGAGCAATCTAGCACTGAAGCTTTCTTT	CASREQSSTEAFF
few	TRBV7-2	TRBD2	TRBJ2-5	TGTGCCAGCAGCTTAACTAGCGGGAGGACGAGAGAGACCCAGTACTTC	CASSLTSGRTRETQYF
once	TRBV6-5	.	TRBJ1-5	TGTGCCAGCAGTTACGGGGGGCGCAATCAGCCCCAGCATTTT	CASSYGGRNQPQHF
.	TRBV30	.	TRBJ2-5	TGTGCCTGGAGTGTATTTTGGGAGACCCAGTACTTC	CAWSVFWETQYF
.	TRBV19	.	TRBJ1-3	TGTGCCAGTAGTGCCCACAGGGAAGGAAACACCATATATTTT	CASSAHREGNTIYF
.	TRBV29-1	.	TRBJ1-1	TGCAGCGTTGCAACGCCCCAGGGGATGGAAGCTTTCTTT	CSVATPQGMEAFF
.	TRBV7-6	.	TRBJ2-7	TGTGCCAGCAGCCCGTACTCAGGGGCCGTCACCTACGAGCAGTACTTC	CASSPYSGAVTYEQYF
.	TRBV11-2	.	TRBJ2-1	TGTGCCAGCAGCCGAGAAGTTAGCTCCTACAATGAGCAGTTCTTC	CASSREVSSYNEQFF
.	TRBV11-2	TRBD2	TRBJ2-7	TGTGCCAGCAGCCAGGGACTAGCGGGAGTTAGCAACGAGCAGTACTTC	CASSQGLAGVSNEQYF
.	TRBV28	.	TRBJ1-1	TGTGCCAGCATCCCCGGCGGGGGAGGGACTGAAGCTTTCTTT	CASIPGGGGTEAFF
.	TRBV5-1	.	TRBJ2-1	TGCGCCAGCAGCTTGACAGGGCCGATCGTGGGTGAGCAGTTCTTC	CASSLTGPIVGEQFF
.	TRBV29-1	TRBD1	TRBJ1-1	TGCACCGCGGGGGACAGTAGGAACACTGAAGCTTTCTTT	CTAGDSRNTEAFF
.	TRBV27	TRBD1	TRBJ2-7	TGTGCCAGCAGTTCAGGACAGGGTCCCCGCTACGAGCAGTACTTC	CASSSGQGPRYEQYF